A single sample gave rise to the 14 T cell receptor beta chains below, sequenced in a study of technical replicates of blood from a few donors. Assay used: immunoSEQ multiplex PCR; TCRdb lists only in-frame clones, some missing. The table shows under 95,000 clones, with about 95% occurring only once. The sample was T cells isolated from PBMCs. The receptor source for this set is a human donor in good health.

The chain combines TRBV4-1 with TRBJ1-2; TRBD1 matches 9 bases. The V gene's germline CDR1 is MGHRA and CDR2 YSYEKL. The CDR3 contains 15 residues. J gave up 2 bases and V 2 bases, and 3 bases lay outside the gene matches. This CDR3 is CASSQTGQGNYGYTF. For the CDR3, the DNA is TGCGCCAGCAGCCAAACGGGACAGGGAAACTATGGCTACACCTTC.

The J gene is TRBJ2-1, the V gene TRBV10-3; 10 bases are shared with TRBD2. With 8 bases clipped from V and 8 bases from J, the junction kept 9 bases outside the gene matches. Germline V gene sequence: CDR1 ENHRY, CDR2 SYGVKD. CDR3 size: 14 residues. The CDR3 is CAIGQAGGPDEQFF. For the CDR3, the DNA is TGTGCCATCGGACAAGCGGGAGGGCCTGATGAGCAGTTCTTC.

This rearrangement joins TRBV27 to TRBJ1-5; maybe TRBD1 (5 bases). This CDR3 region has 15 residues. From germline, CDR1 is MNHEY and CDR2 SMNVEV (reference sequence). Trimming shortened V by 7 bases and J by 1 base, and 14 bases separated the two germline ends. CDR3: CASNRGVLSNQPQHF. The CDR3 coding sequence is TGTGCCAGCAATCGGGGGGTCCTGAGCAATCAGCCCCAGCATTTT.

The gene calls are TRBV18 and TRBJ2-5, with D maybe TRBD1 (5 bases). The CDR3 has 16 amino acids. V was pared by 0 bases and J by 5 bases, with 16 bases between. Germline CDR1 KGHSH, CDR2 LQKENI. The CDR3 DNA reads as TGTGCCAGCTCACCACCGGGCAGGGCTGCGTCGGAGACCCAGTACTTC. Encoded protein: CASSPPGRAASETQYF.

The CDR3 protein is CASSIDNSLTGGDEQYF. DNA for the CDR3: TGTGCCAGTAGTATAGATAATTCATTGACAGGGGGCGACGAGCAGTACTTC. J is TRBJ2-7 and V is TRBV19; 10 bases are shared with TRBD1. Per germline, CDR1 LNHDA and CDR2 SQIVND (reference sequence). The trim removed 0 bases at V and 5 bases at J, leaving 10 bases unmatched. The CDR3 has 17 residues.

The rearrangement links TRBV10-2 to TRBJ1-4; 7 bases align to TRBD1. This CDR3 is built from 16 residues. In germline, CDR1 is WSHSY, CDR2 SAAADI. V lost 5 bases and J lost 5; bases outside the gene matches: 11. CDR3 loop: CASSTSWTGNNEKLFF. CDR3 sequence (DNA): TGCGCCAGCAGTACCTCATGGACAGGCAACAATGAAAAACTGTTTTTT.

CDR3 amino acids: CASSPQSGRSVQFF. CDR3 nucleotides: TGTGCCAGCTCACCACAGAGCGGGAGAAGTGTGCAGTTCTTC. The chain employs TRBV18 and TRBJ2-1; 8 bases match TRBD2. CDR1 and CDR2 (germline): KGHSH, LQKENI. This CDR3 spans 14 amino acids. The V gene end was trimmed by 1 base and the J gene end by 12 bases; junction bases not matched to a gene: 8.

This clone was recorded only once. For the CDR3, the DNA is TGTGCCTGGAGTTTTATCCGGGGTCATAATGAAAAACTGTTTTTT. As protein: CAWSFIRGHNEKLFF. The chain links TRBV30 to TRBJ1-4; D is ambiguous. This CDR3 is 15 amino acids long. V was clipped by 2 bases and J by 4 bases, with 14 bases between them. The germline gives CDR1 GTSNPN, CDR2 SVGIG (reference sequence).

The chain employs TRBV5-4 and TRBJ2-7; 7 bases map to TRBD1. Germline-derived CDR1 and CDR2 are SGHNT and YYREEE (reference sequence). V lost 0 bases to trimming and J lost 3 bases; unmatched junction nucleotides: 6. CDR3 size: 15 residues. CDR3: CASSLVAGGDYEQYF. The CDR3 coding sequence is TGTGCCAGCAGCTTGGTGGCAGGGGGAGACTACGAGCAGTACTTC.

The V and J genes are TRBV5-4 and TRBJ1-2; D is undetermined. Germline values: CDR1 SGHNT, CDR2 YYREEE (reference sequence). Trimming took off 3 bases at V and 0 bases at J, with 3 bases between the two ends. The CDR3 runs to 12 residues. CDR3 sequence: CASSSTNYGYTF. DNA for the CDR3: TGTGCCAGCAGCTCCACTAACTATGGCTACACCTTC.

V usage is TRBV7-2 and J usage is TRBJ1-5; perhaps TRBD1 as D (6 bases). The V end was cut by 5 bases, the J end by 2 bases, with 7 bases between. This CDR3 spans 13 amino acids. Germline lookup yields CDR1 SGHTA and CDR2 FQGNSA. In DNA form, the CDR3 reads TGTGCCAGCAGCCCAGGGGGCAATCAGCCCCAGCATTTT. This sequence encodes CASSPGGNQPQHF.

V gene TRBV4-1 combines with J gene TRBJ1-4; 8 bases are a match to TRBD1. The germline CDR1 and CDR2 sequences are MGHRA and YSYEKL. The CDR3 sequence is 19 residues long. J gave up 7 bases and V 1 base, and 17 bases lay outside the gene matches. The CDR3 here is CASSQATLLLQGESEKLFF. The CDR3 nucleotides are TGCGCCAGCAGCCAAGCTACCCTCCTTTTACAGGGGGAAAGTGAAAAACTGTTTTTT.

The genes are TRBV7-9 and TRBJ1-1; 7 bases agree with TRBD1. This CDR3 has 14 residues. V lost 2 bases and J lost 4; bases outside the gene matches: 4. Germline assignment: CDR1 SEHNR and CDR2 FQNEAQ (reference sequence). The CDR3: CASSLRGRSTEAFF. CDR3 bases: TGTGCCAGCAGCTTAAGGGGGCGAAGCACTGAAGCTTTCTTT.

The chain joins TRBV19 to TRBJ2-7; D unclear. The germline V gene has CDR1 LNHDA and CDR2 SQIVND (reference sequence). The CDR3 is 12 amino acids. Deletions cut 2 bases from V and 6 bases from J, with 8 bases between. The CDR3 spells CASSITGGEQYF. The CDR3 DNA sequence: TGTGCCAGTAGTATAACTGGCGGCGAGCAGTACTTC.